The 19 T cell receptor beta chains below were found in one sample sequenced in a study of cytomegalovirus exposure and HLA in healthy donors. The PCR used 60 Vbeta and 13 Jbeta primers. TCRdb's copy holds only in-frame clones and misses some; the assay was immunoSEQ multiplex PCR. Its table lists about 75,000 clones. Sequenced sample: PBMCs. The receptors were gathered from a man aged 40-50 years in good health and CMV-seronegative.

This chain joins TRBV15 and TRBJ2-1; possible D gene TRBD2, 6 bases. V was cut by 6 bases and J by 7 bases, with 19 bases left in between. This CDR3 is 15 amino acids long. The germline V gene encodes CDR1 LNHNV and CDR2 YYDKDF (reference sequence). CDR3 DNA: TGTGCCACCAGGGTAACGGGGGATCGGAGGAATGAGCAGTTCTTC. Translating it yields CATRVTGDRRNEQFF.

This chain links TRBV30 with TRBJ1-5; 7 bases align to TRBD1. Per germline, CDR1 GTSNPN and CDR2 SVGIG (reference sequence). This CDR3 spans 15 amino acids. The V segment lost 2 bases and the J segment 12 bases; nucleotides outside the gene matches: 16. The CDR3 region has the DNA TGTGCCTGGAGTTCCATTAGGACAGGCCCTAAGGGCCAGCATTTT. Amino acid sequence: CAWSSIRTGPKGQHF.

V gene TRBV11-2 combines with J gene TRBJ1-3; 10 positions match TRBD1. The CDR3 is 16 residues long. V shed 4 bases, J shed 6 bases, and the junction held 9 bases outside the gene matches. CDR1 is SGHAT, CDR2 FQNNGV, per germline. This CDR3 is CASSSLRDRGINTIYF. DNA of the CDR3: TGTGCCAGCAGCTCACTCCGGGACAGGGGCATAAACACCATATATTTT. Looking up the rest from reference TRBV11-2 and TRBJ1-3 gives the full variable domain: EAGVAQSPRYKIIEKRQSVAFWCNPISGHATLYWYQQILGQGPKLLIQFQNNGVVDDSQLPKDRFSAERLKGVDSTLKIQPAKLEDSAVYLCASSSLRDRGINTIYFGEGSWLTVV.

The gene calls are TRBV7-2 and TRBJ2-5; 7 positions agree with TRBD2. This CDR3 contains 15 residues. Germline V gene data show CDR1 as SGHTA and CDR2 as FQGNSA. J gave up 1 base and V 3 bases, and 5 bases lay outside the gene matches. The CDR3 region has the DNA TGTGCCAGCAGCTTTAATGGCGGGAGCCAAGAGACCCAGTACTTC. Amino acid sequence: CASSFNGGSQETQYF.

The rearrangement joins TRBV30 to TRBJ2-7; TRBD1 is a possible D gene (7 bases). Germline V CDR1 and CDR2: GTSNPN, SVGIG (reference sequence). CDR3 length: 13 residues. Trimming took off 5 bases at V and 2 bases at J, with 13 bases between the two ends. The CDR3, as DNA: TGTGCCTGGGCGGCGGGACAGACCTACGAGCAGTACTTC. Its protein product is CAWAAGQTYEQYF.

The chain recombines TRBV2 with TRBJ2-7; the D gene is possibly TRBD1 (5 bases). V lost 3 bases and J lost 9, with 21 bases in between. Germline CDR1 SNHLY, CDR2 FYNNEI. This CDR3 contains 15 residues. The chain's CDR3 is CASSELTASLRVQYF. CDR3 bases: TGTGCCAGCAGTGAGTTGACAGCGTCCCTACGAGTGCAGTACTTC.

This rearrangement joins TRBV27 to TRBJ2-3, with D possibly TRBD1 on 6 matching bases. Germline lookup yields CDR1 MNHEY and CDR2 SMNVEV (reference sequence). The CDR3 spans 16 residues. Trimming removed 7 bases from V and 1 base from J, with 18 bases in between. The CDR3 here is CASTPGAGVGTDTQYF. As DNA, the CDR3 is TGTGCCAGCACCCCAGGGGCAGGGGTTGGCACAGATACGCAGTATTTT.

The rearrangement uses TRBV11-2 and TRBJ2-5, with D unresolved. V lost 0 bases and J 5 bases, leaving 7 bases between the germline ends. Germline CDR1 and CDR2: SGHAT and FQNNGV. The CDR3 totals 13 residues. The CDR3 is CASSLEAVETQYF. The CDR3 nucleotides are TGTGCCAGCAGCTTAGAGGCCGTGGAGACCCAGTACTTC. Complete variable domain (other parts from reference TRBV11-2 and TRBJ2-5): EAGVAQSPRYKIIEKRQSVAFWCNPISGHATLYWYQQILGQGPKLLIQFQNNGVVDDSQLPKDRFSAERLKGVDSTLKIQPAKLEDSAVYLCASSLEAVETQYFGPGTRLLVL.

The chain uses TRBV5-1 and TRBJ2-2; TRBD2 might be the D (5 bases). Germline CDR1 is SGHRS and CDR2 is YFSETQ. V gave up 0 bases and J gave up 4 bases, with 13 bases separating them. CDR3 size: 16 residues. The CDR3 loop is CASSLDTAGGTGELFF. In nucleotides, the CDR3 is TGCGCCAGCAGCTTGGACACGGCGGGCGGCACCGGGGAGCTGTTTTTT.

The chain is built from TRBV9 and TRBJ1-6; 11 positions match TRBD1. CDR3 length: 14 residues. Unmatched junction bases numbered 0, after V lost 5 bases and J lost 5 bases. The germline V gene encodes CDR1 SGDLS and CDR2 YYNGEE. Here the CDR3 reads CASRDRGHNSPLHF. In nucleotides, the CDR3 is TGTGCCAGCAGGGACAGGGGGCATAATTCACCCCTCCACTTT.

The chain couples TRBV6-5 to TRBJ2-1; TRBD2 agrees at 8 bases. Germline-derived CDR1 and CDR2 are MNHEY and SVGAGI. The V segment lost 5 bases and the J segment 8 bases; nucleotides outside the gene matches: 11. The CDR3 has 15 amino acids. CDR3 amino acids: CASSLLAGGWHEQFF. The CDR3, as DNA: TGTGCCAGCAGTCTCCTCGCGGGGGGCTGGCATGAGCAGTTCTTC.

The chain links TRBV4-1 to TRBJ2-5; 9 positions agree with TRBD2. The last part of the DNA fits TRBJ2-7 better; the J call may be wrong. The length of the CDR3 is 17 residues. Per the germline V gene, CDR1 is MGHRA and CDR2 is YSYEKL. CDR3 nucleotides: TGCGCCAGCAGCCACACAGGCGGGGGGGTCCCTCCCTACGAGCAGTACTTC. Residues: CASSHTGGGVPPYEQYF.

The rearrangement uses TRBV18 and TRBJ1-5; 9 nucleotides line up with TRBD1. Trimming at V came to 5 bases and at J to 3 bases, leaving 5 bases not matched to a gene. CDR3 length equals 15 residues. Germline lookup yields CDR1 KGHSH and CDR2 LQKENI. For the CDR3, the DNA is TGTGCCAGCTCATTGGGACAGGGTAACAATCAGCCCCAGCATTTT. It translates to CASSLGQGNNQPQHF.

CDR3 nucleotides: TGTGCCATCAGCAGAGGACAGGAAGCTTTCTTT. Translating gives CAISRGQEAFF. The gene calls are TRBV10-3 and TRBJ1-1; a possible D gene is TRBD1 (6 bases). This CDR3 has 11 amino acids. The V and J ends lost 6 bases and 8 bases respectively, with 10 bases between them. The germline V gene encodes CDR1 ENHRY and CDR2 SYGVKD.

The J gene is TRBJ2-7, the V gene TRBV10-2; TRBD1 agrees at 9 bases. The CDR3 covers 14 residues. Germline V gene data show CDR1 as WSHSY and CDR2 as SAAADI. Trimming cost V 6 bases and J 4 bases; bases outside gene matches: 7. CDR3 loop: CASRPGQGMYEQYF. CDR3 sequence (DNA): TGCGCCAGCAGGCCGGGACAGGGTATGTACGAGCAGTACTTC.

The chain uses TRBV28 and TRBJ2-3; unclear D gene. Per the germline V gene, CDR1 is MDHEN and CDR2 is SYDVKM. This CDR3 has 15 amino acids. The V end was cut by 0 bases, the J end by 3 bases, with 10 bases between. The CDR3: CASSLWESQTDTQYF. CDR3 DNA: TGTGCCAGCAGTTTATGGGAGAGCCAAACAGATACGCAGTATTTT.

The CDR3 bases are TGTGCCAGCAGCTTAGCGCAGACAGCACAAGAGACCCAGTACTTC. Its translation: CASSLAQTAQETQYF. The chain uses TRBV7-2 and TRBJ2-5; possibly TRBD1 for D (5 bases). There are 15 residues in the CDR3. The V end lost 0 bases, the J end lost 2 bases, and 10 bases lay between the germline ends. Germline V gives CDR1 SGHTA, CDR2 FQGNSA. Filled out from reference TRBV7-2 and TRBJ2-5, the complete variable domain reads GAGVSQSPSNKVTEKGKDVELRCDPISGHTALYWYRQSLGQGLEFLIYFQGNSAPDKSGLPSDRFSAERTGGSVSTLTIQRTQQEDSAVYLCASSLAQTAQETQYFGPGTRLLVL.

As to this clone: Its ends do not fully match the called genes, so a read error is possible. This chain links TRBV19 with TRBJ1-2, with 9 bases lining up with TRBD1. Germline V CDR1 and CDR2: LNHDA, SQIVND (reference sequence). This CDR3 has 13 residues. DNA for the CDR3: TGTGCCAGTAATTCCGGGACAGGGACTTTCTATTTCTTC. It translates to CASNSGTGTFYFF.

The chain joins TRBV15 to TRBJ2-3; 8 bases map to TRBD1. Trimming cost V 0 bases and J 3 bases; bases outside gene matches: 8. The germline CDR1 and CDR2 sequences are LNHNV and YYDKDF (reference sequence). The CDR3 contains 17 residues. The DNA of the CDR3 is TGTGCCACCAGCAGAGATATGGACAGGGATGGGACAGATACGCAGTATTTT. It is translated as CATSRDMDRDGTDTQYF.